This TCR beta chain came from a study of blood T cell repertoires in COVID-19. The table came from immunoSEQ multiplex PCR; TCRdb's copy has only in-frame clones and leaves some out. The sample lists about 120,000 clones, 70% to 85% seen once, with around 7.6% in the top ten. V dropped 4 bases and J dropped 6; count of bases not matched to a gene: 6. This CDR3 spans 15 amino acids. Germline V gene data show CDR1 as SGHTA and CDR2 as FQGNSA. This TCR came from a man aged 70-80 years with active or convalescent COVID-19. V gene TRBV7-2 combines with J gene TRBJ2-1, with 10 bases identical to TRBD1. Sequencing was carried out using peripheral blood. CDR3 in DNA: TGTGCCAGCAGCTCCAATGGACAGGGGGTCAATGAGCAGTTCTTC. Its protein product is CASSSNGQGVNEQFF.